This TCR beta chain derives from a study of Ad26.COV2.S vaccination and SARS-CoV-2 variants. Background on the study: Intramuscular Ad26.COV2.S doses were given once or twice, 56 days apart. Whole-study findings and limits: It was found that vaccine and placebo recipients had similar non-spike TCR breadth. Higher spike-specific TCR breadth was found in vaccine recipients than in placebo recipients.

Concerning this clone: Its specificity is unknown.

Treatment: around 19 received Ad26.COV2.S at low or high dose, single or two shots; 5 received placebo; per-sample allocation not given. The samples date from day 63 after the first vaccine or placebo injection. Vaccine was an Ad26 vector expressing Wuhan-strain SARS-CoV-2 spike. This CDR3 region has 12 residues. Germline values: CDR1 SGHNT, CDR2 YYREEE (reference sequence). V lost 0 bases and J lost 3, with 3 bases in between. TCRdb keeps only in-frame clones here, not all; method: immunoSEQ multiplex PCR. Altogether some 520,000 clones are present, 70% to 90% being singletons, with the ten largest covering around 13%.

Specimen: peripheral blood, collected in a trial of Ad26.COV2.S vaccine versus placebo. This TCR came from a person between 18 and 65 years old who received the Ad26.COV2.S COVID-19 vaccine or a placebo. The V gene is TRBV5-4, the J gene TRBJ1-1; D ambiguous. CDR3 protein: CASSLVDTEAFF. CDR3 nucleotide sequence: TGTGCCAGCAGCTTGGTGGACACTGAAGCTTTCTTT.